The rows below give T cell receptor beta chains drawn from one sample of a study of cytomegalovirus exposure and HLA in healthy donors. Sequencing used immunoSEQ multiplex PCR; TCRdb keeps in-frame clones, though not all of them. The sample holds 40,000 to 55,000 clones, less than 75% seen once. The sample consisted of PBMCs. These TCRs come from a man aged 55 to 70 in good health and CMV-seropositive. CDR3s include the opening cysteine and the closing phenylalanine or tryptophan. D genes are given only for firm matches. Size tells how often a clone was seen (once, few, many) or the class of an expanded clone, and some rows leave it out.

CASSPWVQGNTEAFF,TGTGCCAGCAGCCCATGGGTACAGGGTAACACTGAAGCTTTCTTT,TRBJ1-1,NA,TRBV11-2,NA
CASSGRGANNEKLFF,TGTGCCAGCAGCGGGCGGGGGGCGAATAATGAAAAACTGTTTTTT,TRBJ1-4,NA,TRBV7-2,NA
CASYTSGTGELFF,TGCGCCAGCTATACTAGCGGTACCGGGGAGCTGTTTTTT,TRBJ2-2,TRBD2,TRBV23-1,NA
CASSLRLAGYNEQFF,TGTGCCAGCAGCTTAAGGCTAGCGGGTTACAATGAGCAGTTCTTC,TRBJ2-1,TRBD2,TRBV7-8,NA
CASRRKGSASEAFF,TGTGCCAGCAGACGTAAGGGGTCTGCATCTGAAGCTTTCTTT,TRBJ1-1,NA,TRBV6-6,medium-sized
CASSIDAAGVGKNIQYF,TGTGCCAGTAGTATAGATGCGGCGGGAGTTGGCAAAAACATTCAGTACTTC,TRBJ2-4,TRBD2,TRBV19,NA
CASSSGLAYETQYF,TGTGCCAGCAGTTCGGGACTAGCGTACGAGACCCAGTACTTC,TRBJ2-5,TRBD2,TRBV27,NA
CASSLVPNQPQHF,TGTGCCAGCAGCTTAGTCCCAAATCAGCCCCAGCATTTT,TRBJ1-5,NA,TRBV11-2,few
CASARERETQYF,TGCGCCAGCGCCAGGGAACGAGAGACCCAGTACTTC,TRBJ2-5,NA,TRBV5-1,once
CASSFRGTGRQETQYF,TGTGCCAGCAGCTTCAGAGGTACAGGGCGCCAAGAGACCCAGTACTTC,TRBJ2-5,NA,TRBV5-6,NA
CASKGRGTHQPQHF,TGTGCCAGCAAGGGCAGGGGGACGCATCAGCCCCAGCATTTT,TRBJ1-5,TRBD1,TRBV6-6,NA
CASSSDRNQPQHF,TGTGCCAGTAGTTCCGACAGAAATCAGCCCCAGCATTTT,TRBJ1-5,NA,TRBV19,NA